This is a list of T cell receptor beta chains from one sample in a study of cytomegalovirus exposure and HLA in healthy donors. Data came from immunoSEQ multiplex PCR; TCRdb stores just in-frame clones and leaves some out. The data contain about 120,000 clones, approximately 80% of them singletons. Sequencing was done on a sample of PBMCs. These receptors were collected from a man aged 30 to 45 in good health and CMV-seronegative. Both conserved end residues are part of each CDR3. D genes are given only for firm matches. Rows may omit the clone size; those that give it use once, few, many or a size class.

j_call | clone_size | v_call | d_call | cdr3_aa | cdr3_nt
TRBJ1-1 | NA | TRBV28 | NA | CASRTPGWSTEAFF | TGTGCCAGCAGAACTCCAGGGTGGAGCACTGAAGCTTTCTTT
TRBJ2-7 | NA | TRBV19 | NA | CASSIAVFGGLYEQYF | TGTGCCAGTAGTATAGCAGTTTTCGGGGGGCTCTACGAGCAGTACTTC
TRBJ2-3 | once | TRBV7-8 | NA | CASSLVRGDTDTQYF | TGTGCCAGCAGCTTAGTCAGGGGAGACACAGATACGCAGTATTTT
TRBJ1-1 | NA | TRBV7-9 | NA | CASSSPRENTEAFF | TGTGCCAGCAGCTCGCCGAGGGAGAACACTGAAGCTTTCTTT
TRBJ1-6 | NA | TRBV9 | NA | CASSAEGVPNSPLHF | TGTGCCAGCAGCGCCGAAGGGGTTCCTAATTCACCCCTCCACTTT
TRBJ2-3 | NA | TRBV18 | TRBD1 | CASCGTGGFDTQYF | TGTGCCAGCTGCGGGACAGGGGGATTTGATACGCAGTATTTT
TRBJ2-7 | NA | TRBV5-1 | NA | CASSLAGTPSYEQYF | TGCGCCAGCAGCTTGGCCGGGACACCTTCCTACGAGCAGTACTTC
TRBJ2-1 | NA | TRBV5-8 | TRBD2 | CASSLRTSGNHEQFF | TGTGCCAGCAGCTTGAGGACTAGCGGGAACCATGAGCAGTTCTTC
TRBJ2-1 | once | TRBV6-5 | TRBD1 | CASSSGQVNHEQFF | TGTGCCAGCAGCTCCGGACAGGTGAACCATGAGCAGTTCTTC
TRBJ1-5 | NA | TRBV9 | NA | CASSVGLAGNQPQHF | TGTGCCAGCAGCGTAGGTTTGGCGGGCAATCAGCCCCAGCATTTT
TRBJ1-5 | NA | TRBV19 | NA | CASSIRGAHQPQHF | TGTGCCAGTAGTATCCGGGGGGCGCATCAGCCCCAGCATTTT
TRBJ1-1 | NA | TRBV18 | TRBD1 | CASSPRRDRGKGTEAFF | TGTGCCAGCTCACCGCGCAGGGACAGGGGAAAGGGTACTGAAGCTTTCTTT
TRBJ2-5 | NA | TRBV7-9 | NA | CASGGAGTAGTQYF | TGTGCCAGCGGGGGGGCGGGCACGGCGGGGACCCAGTACTTC
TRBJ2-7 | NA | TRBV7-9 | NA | CASSSSTGRQYF | TGTGCCAGCAGCTCCTCGACGGGGAGACAGTACTTC
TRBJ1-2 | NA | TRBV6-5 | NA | CASSYSAQGGGYGYTF | TGTGCCAGCAGTTACTCGGCTCAGGGAGGGGGCTATGGCTACACCTTC
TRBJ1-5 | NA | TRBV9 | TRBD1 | CASSPGTGYNQPQHF | TGTGCCAGCAGTCCCGGGACAGGGTACAATCAGCCCCAGCATTTT
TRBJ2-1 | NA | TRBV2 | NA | CASSENRAGNNEQFF | TGTGCCAGCAGTGAAAACAGGGCGGGTAACAATGAGCAGTTCTTC
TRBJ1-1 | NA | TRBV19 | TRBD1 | CASKLGDSLNTEAFF | TGTGCCAGTAAATTAGGGGACAGCTTGAACACTGAAGCTTTCTTT
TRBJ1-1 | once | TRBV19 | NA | CASHLGPEAFF | TGTGCCAGTCACCTTGGGCCTGAAGCTTTCTTT
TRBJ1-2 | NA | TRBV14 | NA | CASNQRGRSYGYTF | TGTGCCAGCAATCAAAGGGGGAGAAGCTATGGCTACACCTTC
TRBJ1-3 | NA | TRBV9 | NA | CVSSLLQGPSGNTIYF | TGTGTCAGCAGCCTCCTGCAGGGCCCCTCTGGAAACACCATATATTTT
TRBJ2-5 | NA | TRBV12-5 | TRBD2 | CASGEGLAGVGETQYF | TGTGCTAGTGGTGAGGGACTAGCGGGGGTCGGAGAGACCCAGTACTTC
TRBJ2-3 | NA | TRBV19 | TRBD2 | CASGVAGRHTDTQYF | TGTGCCAGTGGGGTAGCGGGGAGACACACAGATACGCAGTATTTT
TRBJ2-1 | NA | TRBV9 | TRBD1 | CASSSDRGNEQFF | TGTGCCAGCAGCTCAGACAGGGGCAATGAGCAGTTCTTC
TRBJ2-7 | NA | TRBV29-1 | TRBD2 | CSVVGEGRTYEQYF | TGCAGCGTTGTGGGGGAGGGGAGGACCTACGAGCAGTACTTC
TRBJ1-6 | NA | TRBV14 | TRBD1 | CASSQDRDRTYNSPLHF | TGTGCCAGCAGCCAAGATAGGGACAGGACCTATAATTCACCCCTCCACTTT
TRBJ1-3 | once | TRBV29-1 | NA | CSVDRGGNTIYF | TGCAGCGTTGACCGGGGTGGAAACACCATATATTTT
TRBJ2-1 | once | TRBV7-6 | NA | CASSLGGQGMAYNEQFF | TGTGCCAGCAGCTTAGGGGGGCAGGGAATGGCCTACAATGAGCAGTTCTTC
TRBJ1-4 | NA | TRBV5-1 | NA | CASSPLRGNNEKLFF | TGCGCCAGCAGTCCCCTAAGGGGCAATAATGAAAAACTGTTTTTT
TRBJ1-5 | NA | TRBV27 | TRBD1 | CASSLDRGRPQHF | TGTGCCAGCAGTTTGGACAGGGGAAGGCCCCAGCATTTT
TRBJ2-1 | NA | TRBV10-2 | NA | CASKDLGNEQFF | TGCGCCAGCAAAGACCTCGGGAATGAGCAGTTCTTC
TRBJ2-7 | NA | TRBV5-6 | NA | CASSFSRGWSYEQYF | TGTGCCAGCAGCTTTTCTCGGGGTTGGAGCTACGAGCAGTACTTC
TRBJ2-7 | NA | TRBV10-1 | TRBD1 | CASSAVDRGTYEQYF | TGCGCCAGCAGTGCGGTGGACAGGGGGACCTACGAGCAGTACTTC
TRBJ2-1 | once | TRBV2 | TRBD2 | CASNRAGGKNEQFF | TGTGCCAGCAATCGGGCGGGAGGGAAAAATGAGCAGTTCTTC
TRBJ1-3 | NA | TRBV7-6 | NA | CASSPASGGNTIYF | TGTGCCAGCAGCCCAGCGAGCGGTGGAAACACCATATATTTT
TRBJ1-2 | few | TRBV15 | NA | CATSRDAGGKSLGYTF | TGTGCCACCAGCAGAGATGCCGGGGGAAAGTCTCTTGGCTACACCTTC
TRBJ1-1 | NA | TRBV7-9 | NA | CASSLGTATEAFF | TGTGCCAGCAGCTTAGGGACAGCCACTGAAGCTTTCTTT
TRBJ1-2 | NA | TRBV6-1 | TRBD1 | CASSARDRDGYTF | TGTGCCAGCAGTGCCCGGGACAGGGATGGCTACACCTTC
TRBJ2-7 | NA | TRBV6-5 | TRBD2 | CASSPGLALEQYF | TGTGCCAGCAGCCCGGGACTAGCGCTTGAGCAGTACTTC
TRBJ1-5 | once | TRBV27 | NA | CASSLSTGSNQPQHF | TGTGCCAGCAGTTTATCCACGGGGAGCAATCAGCCCCAGCATTTT
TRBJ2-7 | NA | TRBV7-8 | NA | CASSSWTNEQYF | TGTGCCAGCAGCTCGTGGACTAACGAGCAGTACTTC